The clone carrying this TCR beta chain was counted once. Its antigen remains unknown. This entry belongs to a study of T cells after posttransplantation cyclophosphamide. Broader study findings: Skin or GI-infiltrating T cells shared few TRB sequences with blood. Recipient CMV seropositivity and CMV reactivation strongly tracked TRB clonality. Donor-recipient repertoire similarity was low at 1-2 months, rising over year one.

Only in-frame clones appear in the TCRdb table, and some are missing; sequencing was by immunoSEQ multiplex PCR. This sample has approximately 12,000 clones, with about four fifths found just once. Germline V gene sequence: CDR1 MNHEY, CDR2 SVGAGI. The CDR3 consists of 15 residues. The V end was cut by 5 bases, the J end by 6 bases, with 17 bases between. Material: memory CD4+ T cells sorted from PBMCs. This chain joins TRBV6-5 and TRBJ2-1; TRBD1 might be the D (5 bases). The sequence derives from a man in his fifties or sixties in good health, CMV-negative, and a related stem cell transplant donor. CDR3 coding DNA: TGTGCCAGCAGTCCTTTGGGGCGGTTATCCAATGAGCAGTTCTTC. Its protein product is CASSPLGRLSNEQFF.